Following are 23 T cell receptor beta chains from one sample sequenced in a study of regulatory T cells in long-lasting Graves disease. Both iRepertoire HTBI primers and Arm-PCR of CDR3 regions were used to build the TCR beta libraries. MiXCR, run by TCRdb on the multiplex PCR reads, gives a single entry per CDR3 protein. Of about 620,000 distinct CDR3 sequences listed, 15% to 20% were seen once; the top ten hold about 18%. Time point denoted: newly diagnosed GD, antithyroid drugs for less than 3 months. The TCR library was made from RNA extracted from PBMCs. These same data were also listed under a study on T cells in Graves' hyperthyroidism and ophthalmopathy.

The starting material was peripheral blood mononuclear cells (PBMCs), obtained at new diagnosis, from a patient treated with antithyroid drugs. The receptors shown here come from a woman in her 30s with Graves disease.

This clonotype occurred many times. The chain is built from TRBV28 and TRBJ2-7; D may correspond to TRBD1 or TRBD2 (5 bases each). Germline V lookup: CDR1 MDHEN, CDR2 SYDVKM. The CDR3 covers 14 residues. Trimming pared 4 bases from V and 0 bases from J, leaving 10 bases between. The CDR3 protein is CASSSYGASYEQYF. Written as DNA, the CDR3 is TGTGCCAGCAGTTCCTACGGGGCCTCCTACGAGCAGTACTTC.

This clonotype was counted ten times or more. The chain carries TRBV28 and TRBJ1-4; D ambiguous. The CDR3 extends over 13 amino acids. Germline V CDR1 and CDR2: MDHEN, SYDVKM. V lost 7 bases to trimming and J lost 3 bases, with 9 bases between them. The CDR3 nucleotides read TGTGCCAGCACCCATATGTCTAATGAAAAACTGTTTTTT. Protein sequence: CASTHMSNEKLFF.

This clonotype was observed a handful of times. The genes are TRBV20-1 and TRBJ1-1; weak D call: TRBD1 (5 bases). The germline V and J ends were trimmed by 5 bases and 1 base, with 11 bases remaining between them. Germline V gene data show CDR1 as DFQATT and CDR2 as SNEGSKA (reference sequence). The CDR3 contains 13 residues. The CDR3 DNA is TGCAGTGCTGTGACAGCAAGGAACACTGAAGCTTTCTTT. Translating it yields CSAVTARNTEAFF.

The V call is TRBV5-5, the J call TRBJ2-1; 7 bases align to TRBD2. J gave up 9 bases and V 2 bases, and 5 bases lay outside the gene matches. The CDR3 loop spans 13 amino acids. Per germline, CDR1 SGHKS and CDR2 YYEKEE (reference sequence). The CDR3 loop reads CASSFTSVGEQFF. The DNA for the CDR3 is TGTGCCAGCAGCTTCACTAGCGTCGGTGAGCAGTTCTTC.

This chain connects TRBV4-1 to TRBJ2-7; the match to TRBD1 covers 7 bases. This CDR3 spans 14 amino acids. The trim removed 4 bases at V and 4 bases at J, leaving 7 bases unmatched. Germline lookup yields CDR1 MGHRA and CDR2 YSYEKL. CDR3 nucleotides: TGCGCCAGCAGCCGGGACAGTCTACCGTACGAGCAGTACTTC. The encoded protein is CASSRDSLPYEQYF.

This clonotype showed up just a few times. The rearrangement links TRBV5-1 to TRBJ2-5; 8 nucleotides match TRBD2. Germline V lookup: CDR1 SGHRS, CDR2 YFSETQ. The CDR3 extends over 18 amino acids. Trimming took 4 bases from V and 2 from J; bases not matched to a gene: 16. The CDR3, as DNA: TGCGCCAGCAGCCCGAGCATACTCGCGGGAGGTATACAAGAGACCCAGTACTTC. This gives the protein CASSPSILAGGIQETQYF. Filled out from reference TRBV5-1 and TRBJ2-5, the complete variable domain reads KAGVTQTPRYLIKTRGQQVTLSCSPISGHRSVSWYQQTPGQGLQFLFEYFSETQRNKGNFPGRFSGRQFSNSRSEMNVSTLELGDSALYLCASSPSILAGGIQETQYFGPGTRLLVL.

The table lists this clonotype with many counts. The CDR3 coding sequence is TGTGCCAATAGTAGCCAGGGAGCAGATACGCAGTATTTT. It is translated as CANSSQGADTQYF. This chain links TRBV2 with TRBJ2-3; D may be TRBD1 or TRBD2 (5 bases each). Germline-derived CDR1 and CDR2 are SNHLY and FYNNEI. The CDR3 totals 13 residues. The germline V and J ends were trimmed by 10 bases and 4 bases, with 15 bases remaining between them.

Many counts were recorded for this clonotype. The chain combines TRBV6-9 with TRBJ2-7, with D possibly matching TRBD1 (6 bases). Germline CDR1 reads MNHGY; CDR2 reads SVAAGI. The CDR3 spans 15 residues. Trimming took 4 bases from V and 2 from J, leaving 15 bases between them. The CDR3 is CASSSTGTFTYEQYF. DNA of the CDR3: TGTGCCAGCAGTTCCACCGGGACATTTACCTACGAGCAGTACTTC.

This CDR3 is CASSSPRDSYEQYF. In nucleotides, the CDR3 is TGTGCCAGCAGTTCCCCCAGAGATTCCTACGAGCAGTACTTC. The chain employs TRBV6-5 and TRBJ2-7, with D unclear. V was shortened by 4 bases and J by 1 base, with 11 bases between the two germline ends. This CDR3 region has 14 residues. Germline values: CDR1 MNHEY, CDR2 SVGAGI.

The chain joins TRBV5-5 to TRBJ2-3, with 9 bases fitting TRBD2. J was trimmed by 3 bases and V by 1 base; bases with no gene match: 3. This CDR3 has 15 residues. Germline V gives CDR1 SGHKS, CDR2 YYEKEE (reference sequence). CDR3 coding DNA: TGTGCCAGCAGCTTGTATCTAGCGGGGACAGATACGCAGTATTTT. Encoded protein: CASSLYLAGTDTQYF.

This clonotype was seen many times. The chain couples TRBV28 to TRBJ1-2; TRBD1 agrees at 9 bases. This CDR3 has 14 amino acids. Losses at the gene ends were 5 bases for V and 0 bases for J; bases not matched to a gene: 1. CDR1 and CDR2 (germline): MDHEN, SYDVKM. CDR3 nucleotides: TGTGCCAGCAGTAGGACAGGGGCTAACTATGGCTACACCTTC. Its translation is CASSRTGANYGYTF.

This clonotype came up many times. The V call is TRBV28, the J call TRBJ2-1; D gene ambiguous. The CDR3 contains 14 residues. V was pared by 7 bases and J by 8 bases, with 18 bases between. The germline V gene encodes CDR1 MDHEN and CDR2 SYDVKM. The CDR3 DNA sequence: TGTGCCAGCACTGGTGCATCAGGAGTCGATGAGCAGTTCTTC. It translates to CASTGASGVDEQFF. The full variable domain, in which reference TRBV28 and TRBJ2-1 provide the parts outside the CDR3, is DVKVTQSSRYLVKRTGEKVFLECVQDMDHENMFWYRQDPGLGLRLIYFSYDVKMKEKGDIPEGYSVSREKKERFSLILESASTNQTSMYLCASTGASGVDEQFFGPGTRLTVL.

The genes are TRBV7-8 and TRBJ2-7; TRBD2 might be the D (6 bases). V was clipped by 2 bases and J by 0 bases, with 17 bases between them. Germline V gives CDR1 SGHVS, CDR2 FQNEAQ. This CDR3 has 17 amino acids. The chain's CDR3 is CASSLREARFGSYEQYF. The CDR3 region has the DNA TGTGCCAGCAGCTTAAGGGAGGCCAGGTTTGGCTCCTACGAGCAGTACTTC.

This clonotype was seen only a few times. V is TRBV12-3 or TRBV12-4 and J is TRBJ2-7, with no clear D. CDR3 size: 14 residues. The V and J ends lost 6 bases and 4 bases respectively, with 16 bases between them. CDR3 amino acids: CASSLSIINYEQYF. The CDR3 DNA reads as TGTGCCAGCAGCCTAAGCATAATCAATTACGAGCAGTACTTC.

This clonotype was detected only a few times. V usage is TRBV20-1 and J usage is TRBJ1-1, with TRBD1 as a possible D gene (5 bases). Deletions cut 3 bases from V and 12 bases from J, with 11 bases between. The CDR3 sequence is 10 residues long. Germline CDR1 DFQATT, CDR2 SNEGSKA (reference sequence). DNA for the CDR3: TGCAGTGCTAGGGACACACAGCCTTTCTTT. It specifies CSARDTQPFF.

This sequence joins TRBV6-1 and TRBJ1-4; the D gene is possibly TRBD1 (5 bases). Germline assignment: CDR1 MNHNS and CDR2 SASEGT. V dropped 9 bases and J dropped 8 bases, with 10 bases sitting between them. The CDR3 is 11 residues long. CDR3 DNA: TGTGCCAGGGGGGAAGGGGAAAAACTGTTTTTT. It translates to CARGEGEKLFF.

This clonotype was observed a handful of times. This chain links TRBV29-1 with TRBJ2-7; no definite D call. Germline lookup yields CDR1 SQVTM and CDR2 ANQGSEA. Trimming took off 3 bases at V and 6 bases at J, with 15 bases between the two ends. The CDR3 length is 13 residues. The CDR3 sequence is CSVEYSRLGEQYF. In DNA form, the CDR3 reads TGCAGCGTTGAGTATAGCCGACTGGGCGAGCAGTACTTC.

This clonotype was counted at least ten times. This rearrangement joins TRBV11-2 to TRBJ1-4, with TRBD1 matching over 7 bases. The junction had 4 bases not matched to a gene; V was cut back by 5 bases and J by 1 base. The CDR3 runs to 15 residues. Germline assignment: CDR1 SGHAT and CDR2 FQNNGV. The CDR3 sequence is CASSGWTGTNEKLFF. CDR3 nucleotides: TGTGCCAGCAGCGGGTGGACAGGAACTAATGAAAAACTGTTTTTT.

This clonotype appeared many times. V gene TRBV6-5 combines with J gene TRBJ1-4; no reliable D call. The CDR3 totals 16 residues. In germline, CDR1 is MNHEY, CDR2 SVGAGI. Between the trimmed V and J ends, which lost 3 bases and 2 bases, there was a span of 13 bases. CDR3 loop: CASSYRGGATNEKLFF. As DNA, the CDR3 is TGTGCCAGCAGTTATAGAGGAGGTGCGACTAATGAAAAACTGTTTTTT.

Many counts were recorded for this clonotype. The chain combines TRBV11-2 with TRBJ2-1; 7 positions match TRBD1. The CDR3 is 16 residues long. V shed 1 base and J 1 base; nucleotides not matched to a gene: 4. Per the germline V gene, CDR1 is SGHAT and CDR2 is FQNNGV. CDR3 coding DNA: TGTGCCAGCAGCTTAGGTGCGACAGGGTCCTACAATGAGCAGTTCTTC. Encoded protein: CASSLGATGSYNEQFF.

The chain combines TRBV9 with TRBJ1-6, with D uncertain. The CDR3 extends over 14 amino acids. Trimming pared 2 bases from V and 5 bases from J, leaving 8 bases between. Germline lookup yields CDR1 SGDLS and CDR2 YYNGEE. This CDR3 is CASSVGRDNSPLHF. The CDR3 bases are TGTGCCAGCAGCGTCGGACGGGATAATTCACCCCTCCACTTT.

The chain's CDR3 is CSVYRQGLSSEQYF. Here the CDR3 DNA reads TGCAGCGTCTATAGACAGGGATTATCCAGCGAGCAGTACTTC. J is TRBJ2-7 and V is TRBV29-1, with 7 bases fitting TRBD1. The germline gives CDR1 SQVTM, CDR2 ANQGSEA. V shed 6 bases, J shed 6 bases, and the junction held 14 bases outside the gene matches. The CDR3 contains 14 residues.

The V and J genes are TRBV6-2 or TRBV6-3 and TRBJ1-2; 9 bases agree with TRBD1. The CDR3 is 15 amino acids. In germline, CDR1 is MNHEY, CDR2 SVGEGT. V lost 3 bases, J lost 5 bases, and 7 bases stayed unmatched. The CDR3 DNA is TGTGCCAGCAGTTATTTGCGGGACAGGGATTATGGCTACACCTTC. The encoded protein is CASSYLRDRDYGYTF.